These T cell receptor beta chains were read from a single sample in a study of cytomegalovirus exposure and HLA in healthy donors. TCRdb's copy holds only in-frame clones and misses some; the assay was immunoSEQ multiplex PCR. The table has 150,000 to 200,000 clones, 75% to 85% seen once. The sequenced sample was PBMCs. The origin of the receptors is a man aged 25-45 years in good health and CMV-seropositive. Each CDR3 is given with its conserved first and last residue. Each record gives: V gene, CDR3 protein.

TRBV4-3	CASSQEPPGLGNEQFF
TRBV11-3	CASSSYGVNTEAFF
TRBV7-9	CASSVTSFETQYF
TRBV5-8	CASSGRGGLTDTQYF
TRBV11-3	CASTPPAGELFF
TRBV6-5	CASSYEVGTEAFF
TRBV28	CASSLSLAGSSYNEQFF
TRBV19	CASSAGQSGNTIYF
TRBV6-1	CASSEAGRLAGATYEQYF
TRBV10-3	CATGTSGIGTDTQYF
TRBV5-1	CASSLVAGGYRETQYF
TRBV5-1	CASSSGQGATNEKLFF
TRBV30	CAWLGRNRGRANEKLFF
TRBV4-1	CASSQRTGRGNYEQYF
TRBV27	CASRQKQVNEQFF
TRBV6-4	CASSDSAGSTDTQYF